This entry is about one T cell receptor (beta chain). It was with 60 Vbeta and 13 Jbeta primers that the PCR ran. Here immunoSEQ multiplex PCR was the method, and the copy in TCRdb shows in-frame clones only, minus some. Here the sample spans hundreds of thousands of clones, roughly 82% being singletons. J gave up 0 bases and V 2 bases, and 5 bases lay outside the gene matches. This CDR3 comprises 17 residues. In germline, CDR1 is SGHRS, CDR2 YFSETQ. This specimen belongs to a study of cytomegalovirus exposure and HLA in healthy donors. The genes are TRBV5-1 and TRBJ2-1, with 10 bases fitting TRBD2. This receptor was identified in a man aged 35-49 years in good health and CMV-seropositive. The sample was PBMCs. The CDR3 region has the DNA TGCGCCAGCAGCTTTCTAGCGGGAGCCACCTCCTACAATGAGCAGTTCTTC. This encodes CASSFLAGATSYNEQFF.